This T cell receptor (beta chain) derives from a study of graft-versus-host responses after intestinal transplantation. On the study more broadly: The study gave all recipients anti-thymocyte globulin induction, then tacrolimus and steroids for roughly 3 years.

The study's findings and limits: Circulating GvH clone levels at their peak were associated with HvG declines (early post-transplant).

The authors seeded some 200,000 CFSE-labeled responder cells together with some 200,000 irradiated stimulator cells tagged with violet dye. Profiled with immunoSEQ multiplex PCR; TCRdb holds only in-frame clones, not every one. The sample has 8,000 to 10,000 clones, roughly a quarter seen once. Concerning this clone itself: The germline gene is not matched at one end of the junction; a read error may be the cause.

The CDR3 runs to 16 residues. This chain connects TRBV5-3 to TRBJ1-5; TRBD1 might be the D (6 bases). TRBV5-3 is classed as an ORF, of uncertain function. The sample in question was alloreactive CD8+ T cells from a mixed lymphocyte reaction culture, obtained before transplantation. Subset specified: CFSE-low proliferating T cells sorted from approximately 6-day pre-transplant mixed lymphocyte reaction (GvH or HvG direction). This TCR was sampled from a human patient who was an organ donor for intestinal transplantation. The DNA of the CDR3 is TGTGCCAGAAGCTTGATTTATTACAGGGCGTTATCAGCCCCAGCATTT. Protein product: CARSLIYYRALSAPAF.